Below, 28 T cell receptor beta chains from the same sample are listed, as sequenced in a study of T cell responses to AZD1222 COVID-19 vaccine. TCRdb's table, derived via immunoSEQ multiplex PCR, lists solely in-frame clones and lacks some. The table lists 72,000 or so clones, around 90% of them singletons. Here the sequenced sample was peripheral blood, taken on day 0 of AZD1222 vaccination. These receptor sequences come from an adult in good health.

V is TRBV5-4 and J is TRBJ2-7; D is ambiguous. Trimming removed 4 bases at V and 3 bases at J, with 11 bases between. The CDR3 spans 13 residues. CDR1 is SGHNT and CDR2 is YYREEE in the germline V gene (reference sequence). CDR3 in amino acids: CASSPDINYEQYF. CDR3 bases: TGTGCCAGCAGCCCTGACATAAACTACGAGCAGTACTTC. The full variable domain, rest sourced from reference TRBV5-4 and TRBJ2-7, is ETGVTQSPTHLIKTRGQQVTLRCSSQSGHNTVSWYQQALGQGPQFIFQYYREEENGRGNFPPRFSGLQFPNYSSELNVNALELDDSALYLCASSPDINYEQYFGPGTRLTVT.

The J gene is TRBJ2-1, the V gene TRBV5-8, with TRBD2 identical over 15 bases. Germline CDR1 and CDR2: SGHTS and YDEGEE. CDR3 length equals 17 residues. The junction had 7 bases not matched to a gene; V was cut back by 3 bases and J by 6 bases. The CDR3 here is CASSYGTSGRRVNEQFF. In DNA, the CDR3 is TGTGCCAGCAGCTACGGGACTAGCGGGAGGAGGGTCAATGAGCAGTTCTTC.

V gene TRBV5-4 combines with J gene TRBJ1-2, with D unclear. The CDR3 loop spans 16 amino acids. Trimming took off 0 bases at V and 8 bases at J, with 20 bases between the two ends. Germline-derived CDR1 and CDR2 are SGHNT and YYREEE (reference sequence). Here the CDR3 DNA reads TGTGCCAGCAGCTTGGGGTTGGGCCAGGTTCGAATCGGCTACACCTTC. This translates into CASSLGLGQVRIGYTF.

The rearrangement uses TRBV7-3 and TRBJ1-5; no clear D gene. V dropped 2 bases and J dropped 0 bases, with 11 bases sitting between them. CDR3 length: 16 residues. Germline V CDR1 and CDR2: SGHTA, FQGTGA. The chain's CDR3 is CASSLVAGFSNQPQHF. CDR3 sequence (DNA): TGTGCCAGCAGCTTAGTCGCAGGTTTTAGCAATCAGCCCCAGCATTTT.

The rearrangement joins TRBV6-1 to TRBJ1-5; 9 bases are a match to TRBD1. V was pared by 5 bases and J by 6 bases, with 5 bases of the junction left unmatched. Germline CDR1 MNHNS, CDR2 SASEGT. The CDR3 covers 14 residues. The CDR3 reads CASSLGQGRQPQHF. CDR3 in DNA: TGTGCCAGCAGTTTGGGACAGGGACGTCAGCCCCAGCATTTT.

The J gene is TRBJ1-1, the V gene TRBV5-1; 8 bases align to TRBD1. The CDR3 covers 16 residues. Losses at the gene ends were 0 bases for V and 0 bases for J; bases not matched to a gene: 4. Germline loops: CDR1 SGHRS, CDR2 YFSETQ. CDR3 protein: CASSLVGQGMNTEAFF. As DNA, the CDR3 is TGCGCCAGCAGCTTGGTTGGACAGGGCATGAACACTGAAGCTTTCTTT.

This sequence joins TRBV5-1 and TRBJ2-2, with D possibly being TRBD2 (5 bases). The CDR3 covers 15 residues. Trimming removed 0 bases from V and 5 bases from J, with 11 bases in between. CDR1 is SGHRS, CDR2 YFSETQ, per germline. The CDR3 nucleotides read TGCGCCAGCAGCTTGGGCAGCGGCCCAACCGGGGAGCTGTTTTTT. Protein sequence: CASSLGSGPTGELFF.

This clone appeared a single time. This chain joins TRBV27 and TRBJ2-7; 10 nucleotides align to TRBD2. The CDR3 is made up of 17 amino acids. The germline gives CDR1 MNHEY, CDR2 SMNVEV (reference sequence). V trimming: 5 bases; J trimming: 4 bases; junction bases outside the gene matches: 14. The CDR3 DNA reads as TGTGCCAGCAGTGCCAGGGGAGGGACTAGCGTCGCTTACGAGCAGTACTTC. Protein product: CASSARGGTSVAYEQYF.

This sequence joins TRBV5-1 and TRBJ1-1; D possibly corresponds to TRBD1 (5 bases). The V gene's germline CDR1 is SGHRS and CDR2 YFSETQ. The CDR3 runs to 14 residues. V was cut by 1 base and J by 3 bases, with 10 bases left in between. This CDR3 is CASSLYGGDTEAFF. The CDR3 DNA sequence: TGCGCCAGCAGCTTGTACGGGGGGGACACTGAAGCTTTCTTT. The full variable domain, in which reference TRBV5-1 and TRBJ1-1 provide the parts outside the CDR3, is KAGVTQTPRYLIKTRGQQVTLSCSPISGHRSVSWYQQTPGQGLQFLFEYFSETQRNKGNFPGRFSGRQFSNSRSEMNVSTLELGDSALYLCASSLYGGDTEAFFGQGTRLTVV.

The V call is TRBV4-2, the J call TRBJ2-5, with D perhaps TRBD2 (5 bases). This CDR3 has 15 residues. Deletions cut 2 bases from V and 5 bases from J, with 15 bases between. Germline assignment: CDR1 LGHNA and CDR2 YNFKEQ. CDR3 region: CASSQTPSRGETQYF. The CDR3 region has the DNA TGTGCCAGCAGCCAAACGCCTAGTCGCGGGGAGACCCAGTACTTC.

The CDR3 region has the DNA TGCAGCGTCCGGACAGGGGGAGTGAACACTGAAGCTTTCTTT. This codes for CSVRTGGVNTEAFF. The gene calls are TRBV29-1 and TRBJ1-1, with TRBD1 matching 10 bases. The length of the CDR3 is 14 residues. Germline CDR1 reads SQVTM; CDR2 reads ANQGSEA. Trimming took 6 bases from V and 0 from J; bases not matched to a gene: 4.

The genes are TRBV6-1 and TRBJ2-2; TRBD2 aligns across 7 bases. The CDR3 consists of 16 residues. Germline loops: CDR1 MNHNS, CDR2 SASEGT. V lost 3 bases and J lost 4; bases outside the gene matches: 8. CDR3 DNA sequence: TGTGCCAGCAGTGACGGGGAGCGGGGAAGCACCGGGGAGCTGTTTTTT. This translates into CASSDGERGSTGELFF.

This chain connects TRBV10-3 to TRBJ2-1; 8 bases map to TRBD1. CDR1 ENHRY and CDR2 SYGVKD come from the germline V gene. V lost 10 bases to trimming and J lost 3 bases; unmatched junction nucleotides: 11. CDR3 length: 15 amino acids. CDR3 DNA: TGTGCCACCCTAAGGTCCGGGACAGGCTACAATGAGCAGTTCTTC. Amino acids: CATLRSGTGYNEQFF.

V is TRBV12-3 or TRBV12-4 and J is TRBJ2-3, with TRBD2 as a possible D gene (6 bases). The CDR3 loop spans 13 amino acids. The germline V and J ends were trimmed by 6 bases and 2 bases, with 9 bases remaining between them. The CDR3 region is CASSREITDTQYF. DNA for the CDR3: TGTGCCAGCAGCCGGGAGATCACAGATACGCAGTATTTT.

This sequence joins TRBV28 and TRBJ2-5, with D tentatively TRBD2 (5 bases). Trimming shortened V by 2 bases and J by 2 bases, and 9 bases separated the two germline ends. The CDR3 loop spans 14 amino acids. Germline-derived CDR1 and CDR2 are MDHEN and SYDVKM. In DNA form, the CDR3 reads TGTGCCAGCAGTTTAGCGACGGGGCAAGAGACCCAGTACTTC. Translation gives CASSLATGQETQYF.

In this sample, this clone turned up once. The V gene is TRBV5-1, the J gene TRBJ1-2; weak D call: TRBD1 (5 bases). Trimming cost V 0 bases and J 6 bases, with 24 bases left between them. Per germline, CDR1 SGHRS and CDR2 YFSETQ. The CDR3 is 18 residues long. CDR3 DNA: TGCGCCAGCAGCTTGGTCGTTGGGAGGCCAGGGAGTGGAGATGGCTACACCTTC. Translation: CASSLVVGRPGSGDGYTF. Full variable domain (remainder filled in from reference TRBV5-1 and TRBJ1-2): KAGVTQTPRYLIKTRGQQVTLSCSPISGHRSVSWYQQTPGQGLQFLFEYFSETQRNKGNFPGRFSGRQFSNSRSEMNVSTLELGDSALYLCASSLVVGRPGSGDGYTFGSGTRLTVV.

This clone was seen only a few times. Other nucleotide sequences from this sample produce the same CDR3. V gene TRBV29-1 combines with J gene TRBJ1-2, with no clear D. Germline-derived CDR1 and CDR2 are SQVTM and ANQGSEA. The V end lost 2 bases, the J end lost 4 bases, and 5 bases lay between the germline ends. The CDR3 totals 11 residues. CDR3 loop: CSVESSYGYTF. Here the CDR3 DNA reads TGCAGCGTTGAATCTTCCTATGGCTACACCTTC.

The chain combines TRBV10-3 with TRBJ1-3; a weak D match, TRBD1 (5 bases). CDR1 is ENHRY and CDR2 is SYGVKD in the germline V gene. The CDR3 is 13 residues long. Deletions cut 11 bases from V and 7 bases from J, with 18 bases between. The CDR3 sequence is CASNLGAGNTIYF. The CDR3 DNA sequence: TGTGCCTCGAATCTAGGGGCCGGGAACACCATATATTTT.

This chain links TRBV5-8 with TRBJ2-1, with D perhaps matching TRBD1 (6 bases). The V and J ends lost 0 bases and 12 bases respectively, with 16 bases between them. CDR1 SGHTS and CDR2 YDEGEE come from the germline V gene. The CDR3 is 14 amino acids. The CDR3 DNA is TGTGCCAGCAGCTTGGACAGGGCCACCTCCCTGCAGTTCTTC. It yields the protein CASSLDRATSLQFF.

J is TRBJ1-2 and V is TRBV3-1 (or the pseudogene TRBV3-2), with D possibly being TRBD1 (5 bases). This CDR3 is built from 12 residues. Germline CDR1 is LGHDT and CDR2 is YNNKEL (reference sequence). Between the trimmed V and J ends, which lost 3 bases and 8 bases, there was a span of 10 bases. CDR3 sequence (DNA): TGTGCCAGCAGCCAGGGTACAGGCGGCTACACCTTC. This sequence encodes CASSQGTGGYTF.

This clone was observed a handful of times. This CDR3 is also generated by other DNA sequences in the sample. The chain uses TRBV9 and TRBJ2-2; D remains ambiguous. Between the trimmed V and J ends, which lost 0 bases and 2 bases, there was a span of 8 bases. The CDR3 is 15 residues long. CDR1 is SGDLS and CDR2 is YYNGEE in the germline V gene. The DNA for the CDR3 is TGTGCCAGCAGCGTAGCGAACGGCAACACCGGGGAGCTGTTTTTT. Amino acids: CASSVANGNTGELFF.

In its sample, this clone was seen a few times. The chain links TRBV11-2 to TRBJ2-4; D ambiguous. CDR1 and CDR2 (germline): SGHAT, FQNNGV. The CDR3 sequence is 14 residues long. Trimming cost V 1 base and J 0 bases, with 4 bases left between them. The CDR3 protein is CASSLALAKNIQYF. Here the CDR3 DNA reads TGTGCCAGCAGCTTAGCCTTAGCCAAAAACATTCAGTACTTC.

J is TRBJ2-5 and V is TRBV5-1; possible D gene TRBD1, 6 bases. The V end lost 3 bases, the J end lost 0 bases, and 9 bases lay between the germline ends. Germline V gene data show CDR1 as SGHRS and CDR2 as YFSETQ. The CDR3 runs to 14 residues. CDR3 protein: CASSSGTNQETQYF. DNA for the CDR3: TGCGCCAGCAGCTCCGGGACAAACCAAGAGACCCAGTACTTC.

The chain has TRBV3-1 (or the pseudogene TRBV3-2) and TRBJ1-4; 9 positions match TRBD1. J gave up 7 bases and V 6 bases, and 6 bases lay outside the gene matches. The length of the CDR3 is 14 residues. Germline V gives CDR1 LGHDT, CDR2 YNNKEL (reference sequence). The CDR3 loop is CASSLGQGGEKLFF. Here the CDR3 DNA reads TGTGCCAGCAGTCTGGGACAGGGAGGTGAAAAACTGTTTTTT.

The chain carries TRBV6-2 or TRBV6-3 and TRBJ1-2; D perhaps matches TRBD1 (5 bases). The germline V and J ends were trimmed by 5 bases and 8 bases, with 21 bases remaining between them. Germline CDR1 is MNHEY and CDR2 is SVGEGT. CDR3 size: 15 residues. CDR3 protein: CASSRFAAQAGGYTF. DNA of the CDR3: TGTGCCAGCAGTCGTTTTGCCGCACAGGCGGGGGGCTACACCTTC.

This chain links TRBV19 with TRBJ1-5; D is unclear. Germline assignment: CDR1 LNHDA and CDR2 SQIVND (reference sequence). Trimming stripped 8 bases from V and 4 bases from J, with 12 bases between. The CDR3 is 13 amino acids. The CDR3 DNA reads TGTGCCAGTTACGGACGGTTAAATCAGCCCCAGCATTTT. Translation: CASYGRLNQPQHF.

V gene TRBV11-2 combines with J gene TRBJ1-1, with no clear D. The CDR3 covers 16 residues. Germline CDR1 reads SGHAT; CDR2 reads FQNNGV. V shed 0 bases and J shed 0 bases, with 11 bases lying between them. The CDR3 spells CASSLDRIGLNTEAFF. The CDR3 DNA reads TGTGCCAGCAGCTTAGATCGAATTGGGCTGAACACTGAAGCTTTCTTT.

The chain carries TRBV10-3 and TRBJ2-1; D is unresolved. This CDR3 has 11 residues. Germline values: CDR1 ENHRY, CDR2 SYGVKD. The V and J ends lost 2 bases and 9 bases respectively, with 5 bases between them. This CDR3 reads CAISEQREQFF. CDR3 DNA: TGTGCCATCAGTGAGCAGCGTGAGCAGTTCTTC.